The 16 T cell receptor beta chains below come from one sample, sequenced in a study of T-cell reconstitution after alpha-beta-depleted transplantation in children. Molecular barcoding with unique molecular identifiers was used for the TCRbeta library. TCRdb re-analysed the PCR reads in MiXCR, keeping a single row per CDR3 protein. The sample contains about 110,000 distinct CDR3 sequences, 9% to 12% of which appear only once. The material sequenced was PBMCs from the stem cell graft donor, taken from the stem cell graft. The receptors derive from a human donor who donated a stem cell graft to a child with acute lymphoblastic leukemia.

In this sample, this clonotype turned up many times. CDR3 DNA: TGCAGTGCTAGGGACGGGTTAAGGATGTCTTATGGCTACACCTTC. It is translated as CSARDGLRMSYGYTF. The chain links TRBV20-1 to TRBJ1-2, with D unclear. V dropped 3 bases and J dropped 5 bases, with 19 bases sitting between them. Germline V gene data show CDR1 as DFQATT and CDR2 as SNEGSKA (reference sequence). The CDR3 spans 15 residues.

This clonotype was counted ten times or more. This sequence joins TRBV6-5 and TRBJ2-3; weak D call: TRBD2 (5 bases). Per germline, CDR1 MNHEY and CDR2 SVGAGI. The CDR3 length is 16 residues. Trimming pared 8 bases from V and 1 base from J, leaving 19 bases between. The CDR3 DNA sequence: TGTGCCAGCGATCGTGGTGAGGGATCGGGCACAGATACGCAGTATTTT. The encoded protein is CASDRGEGSGTDTQYF.

This clonotype was picked up many times. The J gene is TRBJ2-1, the V gene TRBV5-6, with D uncertain. V dropped 3 bases and J dropped 0 bases, with 10 bases sitting between them. CDR1 SGHDT and CDR2 YYEEEE come from the germline V gene. CDR3 length: 15 residues. CDR3 in amino acids: CASSSLTSSYNEQFF. DNA for the CDR3: TGTGCCAGCAGCTCTCTCACGAGCTCCTACAATGAGCAGTTCTTC. The whole variable domain, remainder taken from reference TRBV5-6 and TRBJ2-1, is DAGVTQSPTHLIKTRGQQVTLRCSPKSGHDTVSWYQQALGQGPQFIFQYYEEEERQRGNFPDRFSGHQFPNYSSELNVNALLLGDSALYLCASSSLTSSYNEQFFGPGTRLTVL.

The table lists this clonotype with many counts. The rearrangement joins TRBV10-2 to TRBJ2-7; 7 bases match TRBD2. The germline V gene encodes CDR1 WSHSY and CDR2 SAAADI. V lost 5 bases and J lost 4; bases outside the gene matches: 14. The CDR3 is 16 residues long. The CDR3 region has the DNA TGCGCCAGCAGTCTGGGATCCAGGGACTACTCATACGAGCAGTACTTC. It is translated as CASSLGSRDYSYEQYF.

V and J are TRBV7-9 and TRBJ2-3; 8 nucleotides line up with TRBD1. CDR3 length equals 16 residues. After removal of 1 base from V and 1 base from J, the junction contained 4 bases not matched to a gene. Per germline, CDR1 SEHNR and CDR2 FQNEAQ (reference sequence). The CDR3, as DNA: TGTGCCAGCAGCTTAGGAGCGACAGGGGGCACAGATACGCAGTATTTT. Translation: CASSLGATGGTDTQYF.

In this sample, this clonotype turned up many times. The chain employs TRBV19 and TRBJ1-2; no clear D. V lost 1 base and J lost 4, with 1 base in between. The CDR3 is 11 amino acids. The germline V gene encodes CDR1 LNHDA and CDR2 SQIVND (reference sequence). The CDR3 DNA follows: TGTGCCAGTAGTATAGGCTATGGCTACACCTTC. Its protein product is CASSIGYGYTF.

Ten or more counts support this clonotype. This sequence joins TRBV5-1 and TRBJ1-1, with 11 bases lining up with TRBD1. The V gene's germline CDR1 is SGHRS and CDR2 YFSETQ. The CDR3 extends over 13 amino acids. V trimming: 7 bases; J trimming: 5 bases; junction bases outside the gene matches: 4. CDR3 DNA sequence: TGCGCCAGCGGACGGGACAGGGGGACTGAAGCTTTCTTT. This codes for CASGRDRGTEAFF.

This clonotype was counted ten times or more. This chain joins TRBV20-1 and TRBJ1-2; no clear D gene. CDR3 length: 11 residues. Per the germline V gene, CDR1 is DFQATT and CDR2 is SNEGSKA (reference sequence). Trimming removed 4 bases from V and 7 bases from J, with 10 bases in between. As DNA, the CDR3 is TGCAGTGCTACAGGATCGGGTGGCTACACCTTC. This sequence encodes CSATGSGGYTF.

The sample holds many counts of this clonotype. The rearrangement uses TRBV9 and TRBJ2-2, with TRBD1 matching 7 bases. The germline CDR1 and CDR2 sequences are SGDLS and YYNGEE. Trimming took 3 bases from V and 1 from J; bases not matched to a gene: 0. This CDR3 has 14 residues. The CDR3 loop is CASSGQGNTGELFF. The CDR3 nucleotides read TGTGCCAGCAGCGGACAGGGGAACACCGGGGAGCTGTTTTTT.

The table lists this clonotype with many counts. J is TRBJ2-7 and V is TRBV10-3; 7 positions match TRBD1. CDR3 length: 16 residues. The germline gives CDR1 ENHRY, CDR2 SYGVKD. V gave up 3 bases and J gave up 6 bases; unmatched junction bases: 14. DNA for the CDR3: TGTGCCATCAGTGAACCGGGACAGTACCCTATTAGCGAGCAGTACTTC. Translation gives CAISEPGQYPISEQYF.

This clonotype came up a few times. This chain links TRBV5-1 with TRBJ1-5; a possible D gene is TRBD1 (6 bases). Trimming stripped 2 bases from V and 12 bases from J, with 15 bases between. The CDR3 totals 13 residues. The germline V gene encodes CDR1 SGHRS and CDR2 YFSETQ. The CDR3 sequence: CASSLGQGGGQHF. The CDR3, as DNA: TGCGCCAGCAGCTTAGGACAAGGGGGAGGCCAGCATTTT.

Ten or more counts support this clonotype. This sequence joins TRBV6-6 and TRBJ2-4; 8 bases line up with TRBD2. This CDR3 is built from 12 residues. V was clipped by 7 bases and J by 14 bases; unmatched bases: 10. Germline assignment: CDR1 MNHNY and CDR2 SVGAGI (reference sequence). DNA of the CDR3: TGTGCCAGCACTACAATAGCGGGACGGAAGTACTTC. Encoded protein: CASTTIAGRKYF.

This clonotype was counted ten times or more. The rearrangement links TRBV20-1 to TRBJ2-2, with D perhaps assigned TRBD1 or TRBD2 (6 bases each). In germline, CDR1 is DFQATT, CDR2 SNEGSKA (reference sequence). Trimming removed 0 bases at V and 7 bases at J, with 12 bases between. This CDR3 has 14 residues. The CDR3 spells CSARERGAGGELFF. For the CDR3, the DNA is TGCAGTGCTAGAGAAAGGGGGGCCGGCGGGGAGCTGTTTTTT.

This clonotype occurred many times. CDR3: CASSRQGAGETQYF. Written as DNA, the CDR3 is TGCGCCAGCAGCCGACAGGGGGCTGGAGAGACCCAGTACTTC. The V gene is TRBV5-1, the J gene TRBJ2-5, with 10 bases identical to TRBD1. Per germline, CDR1 SGHRS and CDR2 YFSETQ. The V and J ends lost 4 bases and 4 bases, in that order; junction bases with no gene match: 4. CDR3 length: 14 residues.

The V gene is TRBV19, the J gene TRBJ2-3; 13 positions agree with TRBD2. V dropped 0 bases and J dropped 2; count of bases not matched to a gene: 14. This CDR3 has 21 amino acids. CDR1 LNHDA and CDR2 SQIVND come from the germline V gene (reference sequence). CDR3 in amino acids: CASSIDLYGTSGIYSTDTQYF. The CDR3 bases are TGTGCCAGTAGTATAGATCTTTACGGGACTAGCGGGATATATTCCACAGATACGCAGTATTTT.

The rearrangement links TRBV5-1 to TRBJ2-1, with TRBD1 matching 7 bases. CDR1 is SGHRS, CDR2 YFSETQ, per germline. The CDR3 is 18 amino acids. With 5 bases clipped from V and 0 bases from J, the junction kept 14 bases outside the gene matches. CDR3 region: CASRYDETGLSSYNEQFF. CDR3 DNA: TGCGCCAGCAGGTACGACGAGACAGGGCTAAGCTCCTACAATGAGCAGTTCTTC.